This record covers a single TCR beta chain. The sample belongs to a study of technical replicates of blood from a few donors. Measured with immunoSEQ multiplex PCR; TCRdb has only the in-frame clones, and not every one. The sample contains about 56,000 clones, just over 90% of which appear only once. V lost 5 bases to trimming and J lost 2 bases, with 19 bases between them. Looked up from germline, CDR1 is LNHDA and CDR2 is SQIVND (reference sequence). The CDR3 runs 16 residues. Sequenced: PBMCs. The chain combines TRBV19 with TRBJ2-7; D is undetermined. This clonotype was obtained from a human donor in good health. Some clones in this sample may be carry-over from other donors' samples. CDR3 residues: CASSEGFAGITYEQYF. CDR3 in DNA: TGTGCCAGTAGTGAAGGCTTCGCAGGAATCACCTACGAGCAGTACTTC.